What follows are 27 T cell receptor beta chains derived from one specimen sequenced in a study of blood T cell repertoires in COVID-19. Sequencing used immunoSEQ multiplex PCR; TCRdb keeps in-frame clones, though not all of them. The table has roughly 160,000 clones, about 86% seen once. Sequencing was carried out using peripheral blood. The receptors were gathered from a man in his 60s with acute or convalescent COVID-19.

This chain joins TRBV19 and TRBJ1-4; D remains unclear. Per germline, CDR1 LNHDA and CDR2 SQIVND (reference sequence). Deletions cut 5 bases from V and 0 bases from J, with 16 bases between. The CDR3 is 17 residues long. The chain's CDR3 is CASSQTRNPTTNEKLFF. In DNA form, the CDR3 reads TGTGCCAGTAGTCAAACTCGAAACCCTACAACTAATGAAAAACTGTTTTTT.

CDR3 loop: CASSLLTGGTDTQYF. CDR3 sequence (DNA): TGTGCCAGCAGTTTATTGACGGGAGGCACAGATACGCAGTATTTT. This chain uses TRBV27 with TRBJ2-3; weak D call: TRBD2 (6 bases). CDR1 is MNHEY, CDR2 SMNVEV, per germline (reference sequence). V was clipped by 1 base and J by 1 base, with 9 bases between them. CDR3 length: 15 amino acids.

This clone was counted once. The chain carries TRBV24-1 and TRBJ2-2, with D possibly being TRBD1 (6 bases). The CDR3 runs 15 residues. V lost 4 bases and J 7 bases, leaving 15 bases between the germline ends. Per the germline V gene, CDR1 is KGHDR and CDR2 is SFDVKD. The CDR3 protein is CATSETGTAVGELFF. The CDR3 nucleotides are TGTGCCACCAGTGAAACAGGGACCGCAGTCGGGGAGCTGTTTTTT.

This clone came up once. The chain couples TRBV28 to TRBJ2-7; 11 bases align to TRBD2. The CDR3 contains 14 residues. The J segment lost 5 bases and the V segment lost 6 bases, leaving 6 bases of the junction unmatched. The germline CDR1 and CDR2 sequences are MDHEN and SYDVKM. The DNA of the CDR3 is TGTGCCAGCAGCACGACTAGCGGGATACACGAGCAGTACTTC. This encodes CASSTTSGIHEQYF.

The rearrangement joins TRBV14 to TRBJ1-6; TRBD1 aligns across 7 bases. The germline V gene has CDR1 SGHDN and CDR2 FVKESK. After removal of 4 bases from V and 4 bases from J, the junction contained 1 base not matched to a gene. This CDR3 spans 14 amino acids. CDR3 nucleotide sequence: TGTGCCAGCAGCCCGGGACAGTATAATTCACCCCTCCACTTT. It yields the protein CASSPGQYNSPLHF.

CDR3 nucleotide sequence: TGTGCCAGCAGCTTAGACAGACGGAACACTGAAGCTTTCTTT. The encoded protein is CASSLDRRNTEAFF. The chain combines TRBV7-8 with TRBJ1-1; D not resolved. CDR3 length equals 14 residues. Trimming left V 1 base short and J 1 base short, with 7 bases between. Germline lookup yields CDR1 SGHVS and CDR2 FQNEAQ.

The table lists this clone with a count of one. This chain links TRBV7-9 with TRBJ1-1; D is unresolved. V lost 1 base, J lost 4 bases, and 10 bases lay in between. Germline V gene lookup returns CDR1 SEHNR and CDR2 FQNEAQ (reference sequence). The CDR3 extends over 14 amino acids. The CDR3 DNA is TGTGCCAGCAGCTTAGGCGTCGCGGCCACTGAAGCTTTCTTT. Amino acids: CASSLGVAATEAFF.

The chain is built from TRBV28 and TRBJ1-4; no firm D call. Trimming cost V 6 bases and J 5 bases, with 7 bases left between them. CDR1 and CDR2 (germline): MDHEN, SYDVKM. The CDR3 sequence is 12 residues long. The CDR3 DNA follows: TGTGCCAGCAGAACCTACAATGAAAAACTGTTTTTT. This encodes CASRTYNEKLFF.

This clone was counted only a few times. This sequence joins TRBV24-1 and TRBJ2-2; 11 bases align to TRBD1. Germline V gene lookup returns CDR1 KGHDR and CDR2 SFDVKD. The CDR3 contains 16 residues. V lost 3 bases, J lost 5 bases, and 4 bases stayed unmatched. CDR3 DNA sequence: TGTGCCACCAGTGATCCGGGACAGGGGGGGACCGGGGAGCTGTTTTTT. Its protein product is CATSDPGQGGTGELFF.

The chain has TRBV2 and TRBJ1-6; 8 bases align to TRBD1. The ends lost 1 base at V and 15 bases at J; junction bases unmatched: 2. In germline, CDR1 is SNHLY, CDR2 FYNNEI. The CDR3 length is 12 residues. DNA of the CDR3: TGTGCCAGCAGTGAAGGGACAGGGAGCCTCCACTTT. Translating gives CASSEGTGSLHF.

The chain joins TRBV20-1 to TRBJ2-1; D might be TRBD1 (6 bases). CDR1 and CDR2 from the germline V gene are DFQATT and SNEGSKA (reference sequence). This CDR3 is built from 11 residues. Trimming cost V 2 bases and J 12 bases, with 11 bases left between them. Here the CDR3 reads CSARRTGMQFF. In nucleotides, the CDR3 is TGCAGTGCTAGACGAACAGGGATGCAGTTCTTC.

The chain recombines TRBV7-9 with TRBJ2-3, with no clear D. V was clipped by 4 bases and J by 3 bases, with 11 bases between them. Germline V CDR1 and CDR2: SEHNR, FQNEAQ (reference sequence). This CDR3 region has 14 residues. CDR3 sequence reads: CASSSPRSTDTQYF. The CDR3 DNA sequence: TGTGCCAGCAGCTCGCCACGGTCGACAGATACGCAGTATTTT.

This clone was found a few times. Other DNA sequences of this sample code for an identical CDR3. The chain links TRBV12-3 or TRBV12-4 to TRBJ2-7, with D possibly matching TRBD2 (5 bases). The V and J ends lost 3 bases and 6 bases respectively, with 12 bases between them. The CDR3 runs 13 residues. The CDR3 DNA sequence: TGTGCCAGCAGTTTTAGGAGAGGGCCCGAGCAGTACTTC. This encodes CASSFRRGPEQYF.

The chain uses TRBV2 and TRBJ1-6, with D unclear. The CDR3 has 14 amino acids. The germline V and J ends were trimmed by 7 bases and 3 bases, with 10 bases remaining between them. CDR1 is SNHLY and CDR2 is FYNNEI in the germline V gene. The CDR3 loop reads CASIPGFYNSPLHF. The CDR3 bases are TGTGCCAGCATTCCGGGGTTCTATAATTCACCCCTCCACTTT.

The chain employs TRBV11-2 and TRBJ2-1, with TRBD2 as a possible D gene (5 bases). The CDR3 has 13 residues. The V gene's germline CDR1 is SGHAT and CDR2 FQNNGV. Trimming pared 0 bases from V and 11 bases from J, leaving 11 bases between. The CDR3 here is CASSLEPPGKQFF. CDR3 DNA sequence: TGTGCCAGCAGCTTAGAACCACCCGGGAAGCAGTTCTTC.

J is TRBJ1-1 and V is TRBV18; 10 bases map to TRBD1. The CDR3 has 14 amino acids. Germline V gives CDR1 KGHSH, CDR2 LQKENI. Trimming took 8 bases from V and 5 from J; bases not matched to a gene: 8. The CDR3 loop reads CASTGSGQGTEAFF. The CDR3 nucleotides read TGTGCCAGCACCGGATCGGGACAGGGGACTGAAGCTTTCTTT.

The chain links TRBV7-3 to TRBJ2-1, with 14 bases aligning to TRBD2. After removal of 5 bases from V and 9 bases from J, the junction contained 9 bases not matched to a gene. In germline, CDR1 is SGHTA, CDR2 FQGTGA. The CDR3 is made up of 16 amino acids. Here the CDR3 reads CASSTRLAGGRGEQFF. The CDR3 DNA reads as TGTGCCAGCAGCACCCGACTAGCGGGAGGGCGGGGTGAGCAGTTCTTC. Supplemented by reference TRBV7-3 and TRBJ2-1, the full variable domain reads GAGVSQTPSNKVTEKGKYVELRCDPISGHTALYWYRQSLGQGPEFLIYFQGTGAADDSGLPNDRFFAVRPEGSVSTLKIQRTERGDSAVYLCASSTRLAGGRGEQFFGPGTRLTVL.

This clone was counted once. The CDR3 region has the DNA TGTGCCAGCAGCCGCCGGGGGGGCCTCGGCAATGAGCAGTTCTTC. This encodes CASSRRGGLGNEQFF. The chain combines TRBV7-3 with TRBJ2-1; TRBD2 matches 8 bases. Germline loops: CDR1 SGHTA, CDR2 FQGTGA. The CDR3 runs 15 residues. Trimming took 5 bases from V and 6 from J; bases not matched to a gene: 9.

This clone was seen a single time. The J gene is TRBJ1-5, the V gene TRBV3-1 (or the pseudogene TRBV3-2); 8 positions match TRBD1. The germline gives CDR1 LGHDT, CDR2 YNNKEL (reference sequence). The length of the CDR3 is 14 residues. The ends lost 4 bases at V and 7 bases at J; junction bases unmatched: 6. Here the CDR3 reads CASSPRTGQQPQHF. CDR3 sequence (DNA): TGTGCCAGCAGCCCCAGGACAGGGCAACAGCCCCAGCATTTT.

The V and J genes are TRBV27 and TRBJ2-7; 9 bases fit TRBD2. With 5 bases clipped from V and 0 bases from J, the junction kept 8 bases outside the gene matches. This CDR3 is 16 amino acids long. Germline V gene sequence: CDR1 MNHEY, CDR2 SMNVEV (reference sequence). CDR3 DNA sequence: TGTGCCAGCAGTGGGTTTCGCGGGGGGGACTCCTACGAGCAGTACTTC. This gives the protein CASSGFRGGDSYEQYF.

V gene TRBV2 combines with J gene TRBJ1-3; no reliable D call. Germline V gene data show CDR1 as SNHLY and CDR2 as FYNNEI. The CDR3 loop spans 16 amino acids. V was shortened by 1 base and J by 0 bases, with 10 bases between the two germline ends. The CDR3 loop reads CASSEESPRSGNTIYF. As DNA, the CDR3 is TGTGCCAGCAGTGAAGAATCCCCCCGCTCTGGAAACACCATATATTTT.

The genes are TRBV20-1 and TRBJ1-5, with 7 positions matching TRBD1. CDR1 is DFQATT, CDR2 SNEGSKA, per germline (reference sequence). There are 16 residues in the CDR3. V lost 3 bases and J lost 3; bases outside the gene matches: 11. The CDR3 here is CSASKPQGLYNQPQHF. The CDR3, as DNA: TGCAGTGCTAGTAAACCACAGGGGTTATACAATCAGCCCCAGCATTTT.

The chain couples TRBV28 to TRBJ1-4, with 10 bases fitting TRBD1. The trim removed 7 bases at V and 5 bases at J, leaving 4 bases unmatched. Germline CDR1 is MDHEN and CDR2 is SYDVKM. There are 14 residues in the CDR3. The chain's CDR3 is CASKAGQGNEKLFF. CDR3 in DNA: TGTGCCAGCAAAGCGGGACAGGGGAATGAAAAACTGTTTTTT.

The CDR3 reads CSVTVGGYGYTF. CDR3 nucleotides: TGCAGCGTTACGGTTGGCGGCTATGGCTACACCTTC. V and J are TRBV29-1 and TRBJ1-2, with D unresolved. Germline V gene data show CDR1 as SQVTM and CDR2 as ANQGSEA. V dropped 5 bases and J dropped 4 bases, with 11 bases sitting between them. CDR3 length: 12 residues.

This clone was recorded once. The chain has TRBV5-4 and TRBJ2-5; 7 bases fit TRBD2. CDR1 is SGHNT and CDR2 is YYREEE in the germline V gene (reference sequence). The CDR3 has 17 amino acids. The ends lost 4 bases at V and 1 base at J; junction bases unmatched: 13. The CDR3 region is CASSDAGTSGTQETQYF. The CDR3 region has the DNA TGTGCCAGCAGCGACGCAGGAACAAGCGGGACCCAAGAGACCCAGTACTTC.

The rearrangement joins TRBV5-5 to TRBJ2-6; 7 positions match TRBD1. The CDR3 runs to 17 residues. Germline CDR1 reads SGHKS; CDR2 reads YYEKEE (reference sequence). Unmatched junction bases numbered 5, after V lost 0 bases and J lost 2 bases. CDR3: CASSLGATGAGANVLTF. CDR3 nucleotides: TGTGCCAGCAGCTTGGGTGCAACAGGGGCTGGGGCCAACGTCCTGACTTTC.

The rearrangement uses TRBV28 and TRBJ1-5, with D maybe TRBD1 (6 bases). V was clipped by 4 bases and J by 2 bases, with 18 bases between them. This CDR3 is built from 17 residues. The germline V gene has CDR1 MDHEN and CDR2 SYDVKM. The chain's CDR3 is CASSYPGTQGGNQPQHF. The CDR3 bases are TGTGCCAGCAGTTACCCGGGGACACAGGGAGGCAATCAGCCCCAGCATTTT.